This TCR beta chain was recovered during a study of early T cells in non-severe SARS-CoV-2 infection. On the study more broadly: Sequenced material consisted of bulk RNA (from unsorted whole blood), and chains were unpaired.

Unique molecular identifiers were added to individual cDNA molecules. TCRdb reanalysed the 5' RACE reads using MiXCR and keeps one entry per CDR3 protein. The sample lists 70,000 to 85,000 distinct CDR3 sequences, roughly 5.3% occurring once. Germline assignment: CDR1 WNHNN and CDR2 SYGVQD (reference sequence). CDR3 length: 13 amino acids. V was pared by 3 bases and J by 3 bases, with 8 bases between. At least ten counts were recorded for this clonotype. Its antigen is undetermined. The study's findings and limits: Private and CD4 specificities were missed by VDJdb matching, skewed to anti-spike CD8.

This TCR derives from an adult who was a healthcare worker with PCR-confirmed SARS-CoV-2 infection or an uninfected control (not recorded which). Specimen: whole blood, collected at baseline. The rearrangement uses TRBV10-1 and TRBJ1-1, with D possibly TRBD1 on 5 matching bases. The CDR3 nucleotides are TGCGCCAGCAGTGACGGGGGGGACACTGAAGCTTTCTTT. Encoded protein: CASSDGGDTEAFF.